This T cell receptor beta chain was profiled in a study of beta chain features in type 1 diabetes. Study-wide results and limits: Moderate but significant shortening of TCRB CDR3s was recorded in all four CD4+ subsets from Type 1 diabetes patients.

Expressed TCRB transcripts were sequenced after all isolated RNA was converted to cDNA. This table comes from immunoSEQ multiplex PCR, and its TCRdb copy is limited to in-frame clones, with some not included. The sample contains approximately 250,000 clones, roughly 13% of which appear only once. To note about this clone: As yet, its antigen is unknown.

From germline, CDR1 is SGHDN and CDR2 FVKESK. The CDR3 has 17 amino acids. V was cut by 2 bases and J by 0 bases, with 14 bases left in between. The single heparinised draw taken from each donor contained around 100 mL of blood on average. The V call is TRBV14, the J call TRBJ2-1; D is perhaps TRBD2 (6 bases). Sample: naive CD4+ T cells from blood. The receptor's source is a woman in her 40s in good health. CDR3 in DNA: TGTGCCAGCAGCCAATGGAGGGCGGATAGCTCCTACAATGAGCAGTTCTTC. Protein product: CASSQWRADSSYNEQFF.